One sample yielded the 25 T cell receptor beta chains listed below, sequenced in a study of T cell changes during pregnancy in multiple sclerosis. Sequenced by immunoSEQ multiplex PCR; TCRdb stores in-frame clones only, minus some. The sample records 43,000 or so clones, almost 95% being singletons. The sample was peripheral blood, taken in the third trimester of pregnancy. The receptors originated from a female donor with multiple sclerosis, enrolled in a pregnancy study.

The genes are TRBV30 and TRBJ1-2; D uncertain. The CDR3 loop spans 16 amino acids. V lost 0 bases, J lost 4 bases, and 18 bases lay in between. Germline V gene lookup returns CDR1 GTSNPN and CDR2 SVGIG (reference sequence). CDR3 in DNA: TGTGCCTGGAGTGTACGTCAGAATGTTCCTAGCTATGGCTACACCTTC. It encodes CAWSVRQNVPSYGYTF.

This chain links TRBV5-6 with TRBJ2-7; 7 bases fit TRBD2. From germline, CDR1 is SGHDT and CDR2 YYEEEE. V shed 4 bases and J 1 base; nucleotides not matched to a gene: 2. The length of the CDR3 is 13 residues. The CDR3 is CASSRTRSYEQYF. The CDR3 DNA sequence: TGTGCCAGCAGCAGGACTAGGTCCTACGAGCAGTACTTC.

The chain joins TRBV5-1 to TRBJ2-7; D uncertain. CDR1 SGHRS and CDR2 YFSETQ come from the germline V gene. This CDR3 is built from 12 residues. Deletions cut 0 bases from V and 3 bases from J, with 4 bases between. CDR3 sequence: CASSLVSYEQYF. In DNA form, the CDR3 reads TGCGCCAGCAGCTTGGTCAGCTACGAGCAGTACTTC.

V usage is TRBV28 and J usage is TRBJ1-5, with D perhaps matching TRBD1 (6 bases). The CDR3 consists of 17 residues. V was shortened by 6 bases and J by 0 bases, with 18 bases between the two germline ends. Germline assignment: CDR1 MDHEN and CDR2 SYDVKM. CDR3 nucleotides: TGTGCCAGCAGGGAGGGGCAGGGGAGGGGTAGCAATCAGCCCCAGCATTTT. It yields the protein CASREGQGRGSNQPQHF.

This clone came up a few times. This chain links TRBV5-4 with TRBJ2-1; 11 bases match TRBD2. Germline-derived CDR1 and CDR2 are SGHNT and YYREEE (reference sequence). V trimming: 1 base; J trimming: 3 bases; junction bases outside the gene matches: 6. CDR3 size: 17 residues. The CDR3 DNA sequence: TGTGCCAGCAGCTTGAGTATAGCGGGAGGGTTCTACAATGAGCAGTTCTTC. Translated: CASSLSIAGGFYNEQFF. The full variable domain, its missing parts supplied by reference TRBV5-4 and TRBJ2-1, is ETGVTQSPTHLIKTRGQQVTLRCSSQSGHNTVSWYQQALGQGPQFIFQYYREEENGRGNFPPRFSGLQFPNYSSELNVNALELDDSALYLCASSLSIAGGFYNEQFFGPGTRLTVL.

This chain connects TRBV18 to TRBJ2-1; no firm D call. Germline CDR1 and CDR2: KGHSH and LQKENI. The CDR3 loop spans 14 amino acids. Trimming took 2 bases from V and 0 from J, leaving 5 bases between them. CDR3 region: CASSPDTSYNEQFF. Written as DNA, the CDR3 is TGTGCCAGCTCACCAGACACCTCCTACAATGAGCAGTTCTTC.

This chain links TRBV11-3 with TRBJ1-2; D gene uncertain. Trimming pared 4 bases from V and 0 bases from J, leaving 9 bases between. The CDR3 runs 14 residues. Per the germline V gene, CDR1 is SGHNT and CDR2 is YENEEA. CDR3 loop: CASSSRDSNYGYTF. DNA for the CDR3: TGTGCCAGCAGCTCCCGGGATTCTAACTATGGCTACACCTTC.

The rearrangement links TRBV19 to TRBJ2-7; possible D gene TRBD1, 5 bases. V was pared by 3 bases and J by 4 bases, with 13 bases between. Germline V gene data show CDR1 as LNHDA and CDR2 as SQIVND (reference sequence). This CDR3 contains 14 residues. CDR3 sequence reads: CASSIAGLGYEQYF. In nucleotides, the CDR3 is TGTGCCAGTAGTATCGCAGGGCTCGGTTACGAGCAGTACTTC. Together with reference TRBV19 and TRBJ2-7, the CDR3 gives the full variable domain: DGGITQSPKYLFRKEGQNVTLSCEQNLNHDAMYWYRQDPGQGLRLIYYSQIVNDFQKGDIAEGYSVSREKKESFPLTVTSAQKNPTAFYLCASSIAGLGYEQYFGPGTRLTVT.

CDR3 sequence: CASSLTPTGGLQETQYF. CDR3 nucleotide sequence: TGTGCCAGCAGCCTAACCCCGACAGGGGGTCTACAAGAGACCCAGTACTTC. The J gene is TRBJ2-5, the V gene TRBV7-8; TRBD1 agrees at 9 bases. Germline lookup yields CDR1 SGHVS and CDR2 FQNEAQ. The CDR3 sequence is 17 residues long. Losses at the gene ends were 5 bases for V and 2 bases for J; bases not matched to a gene: 12.

This chain connects TRBV29-1 to TRBJ2-3; weak D call: TRBD1 (6 bases). With 7 bases removed from V and 3 bases from J, the gap between germline ends came to 14 bases. CDR3 size: 13 residues. Germline V lookup: CDR1 SQVTM, CDR2 ANQGSEA. CDR3 in DNA: TGCAGCGCCGCAGGGGTTCGGACAGATACGCAGTATTTT. Its translation is CSAAGVRTDTQYF.

V and J are TRBV11-1 and TRBJ2-7, with no clear D. Germline values: CDR1 SGHAT, CDR2 FQDESV (reference sequence). The V and J ends lost 8 bases and 2 bases respectively, with 7 bases between them. The CDR3 length is 11 residues. In DNA, the CDR3 is TGTGCCAGCGCGGAGACCTACGAGCAGTACTTC. It specifies CASAETYEQYF. Variable domain in full (rest from reference TRBV11-1 and TRBJ2-7): EAEVAQSPRYKITEKSQAVAFWCDPISGHATLYWYRQILGQGPELLVQFQDESVVDDSQLPKDRFSAERLKGVDSTLKIQPAELGDSAMYLCASAETYEQYFGPGTRLTVT.

The chain couples TRBV4-2 to TRBJ1-4, with D possibly being TRBD1 (5 bases). Germline CDR1 and CDR2: LGHNA and YNFKEQ. CDR3 length: 16 amino acids. Trimming left V 1 base short and J 4 bases short, with 13 bases between. CDR3 residues: CASSQVVGGDNEKLFF. The CDR3 DNA reads TGTGCCAGCAGCCAAGTGGTGGGGGGGGATAATGAAAAACTGTTTTTT.

V usage is TRBV11-2 and J usage is TRBJ2-6; D is unclear. Trimming removed 5 bases from V and 3 bases from J, with 11 bases in between. The CDR3 has 15 residues. Germline V lookup: CDR1 SGHAT, CDR2 FQNNGV. The CDR3 coding sequence is TGTGCCAGCAGCCCCAAGACTGGTGGGGCCAACGTCCTGACTTTC. This sequence encodes CASSPKTGGANVLTF. The full variable domain, its missing parts supplied by reference TRBV11-2 and TRBJ2-6, is EAGVAQSPRYKIIEKRQSVAFWCNPISGHATLYWYQQILGQGPKLLIQFQNNGVVDDSQLPKDRFSAERLKGVDSTLKIQPAKLEDSAVYLCASSPKTGGANVLTFGAGSRLTVL.

The V and J genes are TRBV9 and TRBJ2-3; D may be TRBD1 (5 bases). The V end was cut by 3 bases, the J end by 2 bases, with 13 bases between. Germline V gene data show CDR1 as SGDLS and CDR2 as YYNGEE. The CDR3 totals 15 residues. CDR3 loop: CASSAQQAFTDTQYF. CDR3 bases: TGTGCCAGCAGCGCACAACAGGCCTTCACAGATACGCAGTATTTT.

Remarks on this clone: At one end the junction does not follow the germline gene, possibly because of a read error. V gene TRBV27 combines with J gene TRBJ1-5; 8 nucleotides agree with TRBD1. CDR1 MNHEY and CDR2 SMNVEV come from the germline V gene (reference sequence). The CDR3 covers 15 residues. The CDR3 DNA reads as TGTGCCAGTAGTTATACAGGGGGAAGGGGTCAGCCCCAGCATTTT. Translated: CASSYTGGRGQPQHF.

The chain employs TRBV7-9 and TRBJ2-2; possibly TRBD1 for D (6 bases). V shed 6 bases and J shed 0 bases, with 11 bases lying between them. CDR3 length: 15 amino acids. The germline V gene has CDR1 SEHNR and CDR2 FQNEAQ (reference sequence). The CDR3 loop is CASRLGAANTGELFF. The DNA for the CDR3 is TGTGCCAGCAGATTGGGGGCCGCGAACACCGGGGAGCTGTTTTTT.

By frequency in the sample, this clone is medium-sized (0.01 to 0.1%). This chain uses TRBV11-3 with TRBJ2-3; weak D call: TRBD1 (6 bases). V lost 1 base, J lost 1 base, and 12 bases lay in between. CDR1 and CDR2 from the germline V gene are SGHNT and YENEEA. The CDR3 spans 16 residues. In DNA, the CDR3 is TGTGCCAGCAGCTTAGTCCAGGGGTTGGGCACAGATACGCAGTATTTT. Protein sequence: CASSLVQGLGTDTQYF.

The chain employs TRBV2 and TRBJ2-7, with 7 positions matching TRBD2. The CDR3 runs to 13 residues. The J segment lost 4 bases and the V segment lost 7 bases, leaving 7 bases of the junction unmatched. In germline, CDR1 is SNHLY, CDR2 FYNNEI. CDR3 loop: CASKPSGRYEQYF. CDR3 nucleotide sequence: TGTGCCAGCAAGCCTAGCGGACGATACGAGCAGTACTTC.

This rearrangement joins TRBV7-6 to TRBJ2-5; TRBD1 matches 10 bases. CDR3 size: 15 residues. Trimming at V came to 5 bases and at J to 2 bases, leaving 5 bases not matched to a gene. CDR1 is SGHVS, CDR2 FNYEAQ, per germline. The CDR3: CASSAGQGLQETQYF. The CDR3 DNA follows: TGTGCCAGCAGCGCGGGACAGGGGTTGCAAGAGACCCAGTACTTC.

This clone was found once. In DNA form, the CDR3 reads TGTGCCAGCAGCGTAGCCGGGATGGGTTCTGGGGAGACCCAGTACTTC. It translates to CASSVAGMGSGETQYF. V is TRBV9 and J is TRBJ2-5; weak D call: TRBD2 (5 bases). The CDR3 is 16 residues long. The germline V gene has CDR1 SGDLS and CDR2 YYNGEE. V lost 0 bases, J lost 5 bases, and 17 bases lay in between.

The chain recombines TRBV14 with TRBJ2-4, with 13 bases identical to TRBD2. The CDR3 covers 20 residues. V lost 1 base and J lost 1; bases outside the gene matches: 10. Germline CDR1 reads SGHDN; CDR2 reads FVKESK. CDR3 sequence (DNA): TGTGCCAGCAGCCAAGGGCCGGGACTAGCGGGGCAGCCGGCCAAAAACATTCAGTACTTC. This gives the protein CASSQGPGLAGQPAKNIQYF.

The chain has TRBV7-2 and TRBJ1-2, with 10 bases fitting TRBD1. The J segment lost 4 bases and the V segment lost 5 bases, leaving 7 bases of the junction unmatched. CDR1 and CDR2 from the germline V gene are SGHTA and FQGNSA. CDR3 length: 15 residues. The CDR3 nucleotides read TGTGCCAGCAGCGGACGACAGGGGGCGGTCTATGGCTACACCTTC. Protein: CASSGRQGAVYGYTF.

The chain recombines TRBV7-3 with TRBJ2-2; TRBD1 agrees at 7 bases. Germline V lookup: CDR1 SGHTA, CDR2 FQGTGA. CDR3 size: 14 residues. V was clipped by 3 bases and J by 3 bases; unmatched bases: 1. For the CDR3, the DNA is TGTGCCAGCAGCTTGGGACAGTACACCGGGGAGCTGTTTTTT. It translates to CASSLGQYTGELFF.

The chain's CDR3 is CASSSTGRYGYTF. The CDR3 DNA sequence: TGTGCCAGCAGCTCGACAGGACGCTATGGCTACACCTTC. This sequence joins TRBV7-2 and TRBJ1-2; perhaps TRBD1 as D (6 bases). This CDR3 is 13 amino acids long. Trimming stripped 4 bases from V and 4 bases from J, with 10 bases between. From germline, CDR1 is SGHTA and CDR2 FQGNSA.

This chain links TRBV4-3 with TRBJ2-2, with D unclear. V was shortened by 0 bases and J by 1 base, with 6 bases between the two germline ends. Germline CDR1 reads LGHNA; CDR2 reads YSLEER. The CDR3 loop spans 15 amino acids. CDR3 in amino acids: CASSQDRGNTGELFF. The CDR3 DNA sequence: TGCGCCAGCAGCCAAGATAGAGGGAACACCGGGGAGCTGTTTTTT.